The TCR beta chain under discussion was sequenced for a study of blood T cell repertoires in COVID-19. Study background: The cDNA or gDNA used as material had been derived from T cells, B-cell-depleted T cells, or PBMCs.

Original processing notes: Amplifying reference gene primers gave estimates of nucleated cell counts. This table comes from immunoSEQ multiplex PCR, and its TCRdb copy is limited to in-frame clones, with some not included. That table furnishes V, J and clone size, whereas the DNA furnished D and trimming. Of 20,000 to 30,000 clones in the sample, around 90% are singletons; the top ten hold 15% to 20%. The V gene lost 11 bases and the J gene lost 3 bases, with 23 bases spanning the gap. The CDR3 spans 16 residues. Germline assignment: CDR1 SGHAT and CDR2 FQNNGV. V and J are TRBV11-2 and TRBJ2-1; weak D call: TRBD2 (6 bases). The sequence was obtained from a man aged 70 or older with acute or convalescent COVID-19. Input material: peripheral blood. The CDR3 is CASIRTTDYLYNEQFF. The CDR3 DNA reads TGTGCCTCAATCAGGACTACCGATTATCTCTACAATGAGCAGTTCTTC.